Listed below are T cell receptor beta chains from one sample, sequenced in a study of blood T cell repertoires in COVID-19. Method: immunoSEQ multiplex PCR; TCRdb's copy keeps in-frame clones and lacks some. The sample comprises over 200,000 clones, about 85% of which are singletons, and about 10% rests with the top ten. Source material: PBMCs or T cells enriched from blood (not recorded which). The receptor set was obtained from a man aged 30-40 years who had recovered from COVID-19. The CDR3 runs from the conserved cysteine through the conserved F or W.

CDR3 length,J gene,V gene,CDR3 protein
19,TRBJ2-3,TRBV6-2/TRBV6-3,CASSYSIRLAGGWADTQYF
15,TRBJ2-1,TRBV5-4,CASSLRLAGGDEQFF
14,TRBJ2-1,TRBV27,CASRTNVSPNEQFF
14,TRBJ2-5,TRBV14,CASSQETARETQYF
19,TRBJ2-1,TRBV5-4,CASSGTLWTEPFMGNEQFF
12,TRBJ1-2,TRBV12-3/TRBV12-4,CASSFVRGGYTF
16,TRBJ2-3,TRBV3-1/TRBV3-2,CASSQAISGNTDTQYF
15,TRBJ2-1,TRBV3-1/TRBV3-2,CASSQGLAGYNEQFF
12,TRBJ2-7,TRBV30,CAWTGYLDEQYF
17,TRBJ2-1,TRBV5-1,CASSLHFSGSAYNEQFF
15,TRBJ2-1,TRBV28,CASRSGEAGGAGQFF
15,TRBJ2-7,TRBV9,CASSVGGGEPYEQYF
14,TRBJ1-5,TRBV27,CASRGSGSNQPQHF
15,TRBJ2-7,TRBV4-2,CASSQGPQSNHEQYF
18,TRBJ2-7,TRBV4-2,CASSQELGGASSSYEQYF
15,TRBJ2-7,TRBV7-2,CASSFNGGISYEQYF
15,TRBJ1-3,TRBV9,CASSPSRGTGNTIYF
12,TRBJ1-2,TRBV29-1,CSVVQGFEGYTF
13,TRBJ2-1,TRBV12-3/TRBV12-4,CASSPGLEGEQFF
15,TRBJ2-7,TRBV19,CASTGSGTGVHEQYF
18,TRBJ2-1,TRBV10-3,CAISDFPLSEIKRDEQFF
12,TRBJ2-7,TRBV29-1,CSVVGPRYEQYF
17,TRBJ1-5,TRBV4-3,CASSPWWSGGGDQPQHF
15,TRBJ2-7,TRBV6-5,CASSYSAGEPYEQYF
14,TRBJ2-1,TRBV30,CALTGQGANNEQFF
14,TRBJ1-2,TRBV3-1/TRBV3-2,CASSQTGLDYGYTF
11,TRBJ2-1,TRBV5-4,CALGSHNEQFF
15,TRBJ2-7,TRBV7-6,CASSSGQGLPYEQYF
18,TRBJ2-1,TRBV6-4,CASSASSGGRSFYNEQFF
17,TRBJ2-2,TRBV18,CASSPGEFRGTTGELFF
13,TRBJ2-7,TRBV9,CASSVGTRSEQYF
20,TRBJ1-6,TRBV6-2/TRBV6-3,CASSYPGTAPLNSYNSPLHF
16,TRBJ1-1,TRBV27,CASSQDRAERGSEAFF
17,TRBJ2-3,TRBV13,CASSLTVSGGGADTQYF
20,TRBJ2-1,TRBV2,CASTYLAGTSGRSSYNEQFF
16,TRBJ2-2,TRBV5-8,CASSYLKSSGTGELFF
15,TRBJ2-7,TRBV28,CASSLPGTANYEQYF
12,TRBJ2-7,TRBV14,CASSQWRNEQYF
15,TRBJ1-3,TRBV4-3,CASSQGTASGNTIYF
19,TRBJ2-1,TRBV12-1,CASSSGVAGGLSSYNEQFF
15,TRBJ1-5,TRBV9,CASSVVRHGDQPQHF
15,TRBJ1-1,TRBV6-5,CASSYSGQVNTEAFF
17,TRBJ2-2,TRBV7-9,CASSSRTAKENTGELFF
14,TRBJ2-3,TRBV6-5,CASRQGFLTDTQYF
15,TRBJ1-2,TRBV4-1,CASSQDSRGDYGYTF
16,TRBJ2-7,TRBV15,CATSRDGGAGSYEQYF